This TCR beta chain was documented in a study of shared clonotypes between healthy human individuals. Study-level results: Unshared clonotypes carried lower generation probabilities than those common to all four donors.

Worth noting for this clone: What it binds is unknown.

This CDR3 region has 16 residues. Trimming shortened V by 0 bases and J by 4 bases, and 15 bases separated the two germline ends. The germline gives CDR1 SGHNT, CDR2 YYREEE (reference sequence). Method: immunoSEQ multiplex PCR; TCRdb's copy keeps in-frame clones and lacks some. Of roughly 2.6 million clones listed, about 92% are singletons. Sequenced input: naive CD4+ T cells sorted from blood. The subset is: CD45RA+ positively selected. The sequence was collected from a man younger than 35 in good health. The J gene is TRBJ2-3, the V gene TRBV5-4; unclear D gene. This chain's CDR3 is CASSLVGRTGPDTQYF. In nucleotides, the CDR3 is TGTGCCAGCAGCTTGGTGGGCCGTACTGGGCCAGATACGCAGTATTTT.